These 15 T cell receptor beta chains originate from one sample sequenced in a study of blood T cells in healthy people across ages. With a J-beta primer mix and a sample-barcoded 5' primer, a second PCR ran roughly 6 to 11 cycles. TCRdb redid the calling of the 5' RACE reads with MiXCR, one entry per CDR3 protein. The table has about 1.1 million distinct CDR3 sequences, around two fifths seen once. The source material was blood. The origin of the receptors is a man aged 18 to 29 in good health.

This clonotype was detected only a few times. The CDR3 spells CAISEERSANTGELFF. CDR3 DNA: TGTGCCATCAGTGAAGAGCGGAGTGCGAACACCGGGGAGCTGTTTTTT. The gene calls are TRBV10-3 and TRBJ2-2; maybe TRBD2 (5 bases). This CDR3 is 16 amino acids long. Germline assignment: CDR1 ENHRY and CDR2 SYGVKD. V lost 3 bases to trimming and J lost 0 bases, with 11 bases between them.

The rearrangement joins TRBV20-1 to TRBJ2-7; D perhaps matches TRBD1 (6 bases). The CDR3 is 13 amino acids. Germline lookup yields CDR1 DFQATT and CDR2 SNEGSKA (reference sequence). V was cut by 2 bases and J by 2 bases, with 10 bases left in between. This CDR3 is CSARQGSTYEQYF. Here the CDR3 DNA reads TGCAGTGCTAGACAGGGGAGTACCTACGAGCAGTACTTC.

This clonotype was counted at least ten times. The chain couples TRBV12-3 or TRBV12-4 to TRBJ2-1; D unclear. The CDR3 covers 12 residues. Trimming took off 3 bases at V and 9 bases at J, with 9 bases between the two ends. CDR3 nucleotide sequence: TGTGCCAGCAGTTTTGTAGGGTTTGAGCAGTTCTTC. Amino acid sequence: CASSFVGFEQFF.

In this sample, this clonotype turned up a few times. This chain joins TRBV5-6 and TRBJ1-5; 9 positions agree with TRBD1. Trimming took 2 bases from V and 0 from J; bases not matched to a gene: 18. Per the germline V gene, CDR1 is SGHDT and CDR2 is YYEEEE. The CDR3 is 21 residues long. The CDR3 region is CASSFLGNGTGSRDSNQPQHF. CDR3 DNA sequence: TGTGCCAGCAGCTTTCTGGGGAACGGGACAGGGAGTCGGGATAGCAATCAGCCCCAGCATTTT.

The V gene is TRBV6-1, the J gene TRBJ2-1; D perhaps matches TRBD2 (6 bases). The J call may be incorrect, as the DNA end agrees better with TRBJ2-7. CDR1 and CDR2 from the germline V gene are MNHNS and SASEGT. The CDR3 totals 13 residues. The CDR3 protein is CASIRGTYNEQYF. As DNA, the CDR3 is TGTGCCAGCATCCGGGGGACTTACAATGAGCAGTACTTC.

V usage is TRBV27 and J usage is TRBJ1-2, with D possibly matching TRBD1 (5 bases). V was cut by 5 bases and J by 4 bases, with 14 bases left in between. The germline gives CDR1 MNHEY, CDR2 SMNVEV (reference sequence). This CDR3 contains 14 residues. This CDR3 reads CASSGDANLYGYTF. The CDR3 coding sequence is TGTGCCAGCAGTGGGGACGCTAACCTCTATGGCTACACCTTC.

The chain is built from TRBV4-3 and TRBJ1-4; maybe TRBD1 (6 bases). Trimming removed 0 bases at V and 4 bases at J, with 15 bases between. CDR3 length: 17 residues. Per germline, CDR1 LGHNA and CDR2 YSLEER. The CDR3 DNA reads as TGCGCCAGCAGCCAAGATTTGGAGACAGGCGGTAATGAAAAACTGTTTTTT. It yields the protein CASSQDLETGGNEKLFF.

The rearrangement joins TRBV4-1 to TRBJ2-3, with D tentatively TRBD1 or TRBD2 (5 bases each). Trimming left V 4 bases short and J 2 bases short, with 22 bases between. The CDR3 loop spans 18 amino acids. Germline CDR1 MGHRA, CDR2 YSYEKL. Here the CDR3 reads CASSPLPGPTLATDTQYF. CDR3 nucleotide sequence: TGCGCCAGCAGCCCCCTCCCGGGACCAACGCTAGCCACAGATACGCAGTATTTT.

The V and J genes are TRBV4-3 and TRBJ2-4; D gene ambiguous. Germline V gene data show CDR1 as LGHNA and CDR2 as YSLEER. The CDR3 spans 16 residues. V shed 4 bases and J shed 3 bases, with 16 bases lying between them. The DNA of the CDR3 is TGCGCCAGCAGCCCCACAGTGACTCTAGTCAAAAACATTCAGTACTTC. It yields the protein CASSPTVTLVKNIQYF.

This clonotype was recorded a few times. The rearrangement joins TRBV7-2 to TRBJ1-4; 7 bases map to TRBD1. J was trimmed by 2 bases and V by 5 bases; bases with no gene match: 8. Germline CDR1 and CDR2: SGHTA and FQGNSA. There are 16 residues in the CDR3. The CDR3 region has the DNA TGTGCCAGCAGCCGACAGGGTTTGGTGACTAATGAAAAACTGTTTTTT. Translating it yields CASSRQGLVTNEKLFF.

The chain carries TRBV7-9 and TRBJ1-2; D not resolved. V was clipped by 1 base and J by 5 bases, with 14 bases between them. Germline lookup yields CDR1 SEHNR and CDR2 FQNEAQ (reference sequence). The length of the CDR3 is 15 residues. CDR3 amino acids: CASSLVGAQAYGYTF. As DNA, the CDR3 is TGTGCCAGCAGCTTAGTGGGCGCCCAGGCTTATGGCTACACCTTC.

J is TRBJ2-3 and V is TRBV4-3; 8 nucleotides match TRBD2. Trimming cost V 2 bases and J 6 bases; bases outside gene matches: 10. The CDR3 is made up of 16 amino acids. The germline gives CDR1 LGHNA, CDR2 YSLEER. For the CDR3, the DNA is TGCGCCAGCAGCCAATTTCGAGCGGGGGCGGGGGATACGCAGTATTTT. It specifies CASSQFRAGAGDTQYF.

V is TRBV20-1 and J is TRBJ1-6; 10 bases align to TRBD1. The junction had 5 bases not matched to a gene; V was cut back by 1 base and J by 5 bases. Looked up from germline, CDR1 is DFQATT and CDR2 is SNEGSKA (reference sequence). CDR3 length equals 16 residues. The CDR3 DNA reads as TGCAGTGCTAGAGTTACAGGACAGGGGGATAATTCACCCCTCCACTTT. Amino acid sequence: CSARVTGQGDNSPLHF.

The rearrangement joins TRBV27 to TRBJ2-1, with D perhaps TRBD1 (6 bases). Germline-derived CDR1 and CDR2 are MNHEY and SMNVEV (reference sequence). V lost 0 bases to trimming and J lost 7 bases, with 16 bases between them. The CDR3 runs to 16 residues. The CDR3, as DNA: TGTGCCAGCAGTTTATCCGTTATGGACAGTGATAATGAGCAGTTCTTC. Translation: CASSLSVMDSDNEQFF.

The chain couples TRBV20-1 to TRBJ1-5, with D hard to call. CDR3 length equals 15 residues. Germline loops: CDR1 DFQATT, CDR2 SNEGSKA (reference sequence). The V end lost 5 bases, the J end lost 0 bases, and 14 bases lay between the germline ends. The CDR3 here is CSALSQLISNQPQHF. In DNA form, the CDR3 reads TGCAGTGCTCTCTCCCAACTGATTAGCAATCAGCCCCAGCATTTT.